The rows below give T cell receptor beta chains drawn from one sample of a study of brain T cells in children with intractable seizures. Assay used: immunoSEQ multiplex PCR; TCRdb lists only in-frame clones, some missing. The sample consists of tens of thousands of clones, just over 90% of them appearing once. The sample consisted of peripheral blood, taken at surgery. Receptors originate from a boy less than two years old with tuberous sclerosis and intractable seizures. CDR3s include the opening cysteine and the closing phenylalanine or tryptophan. The order of the fields is clone size, J gene, V gene, D gene, CDR3 protein, CDR3 DNA. D genes are given only for firm matches. Size values are once, few and many counts, or a class for expanded clones, and some rows have none.

NA	TRBJ2-1	TRBV5-1	TRBD2	CASSIPLAGKGDEQFF	TGCGCCAGCAGCATACCCTTAGCGGGAAAAGGGGATGAGCAGTTCTTC
NA	TRBJ1-4	TRBV4-1	NA	CASSSMGVANEKLFF	TGCGCCAGCAGCAGCATGGGGGTGGCTAATGAAAAACTGTTTTTT
few	TRBJ2-5	TRBV6-5	NA	CASKGGWETQYF	TGTGCCAGCAAGGGGGGTTGGGAGACCCAGTACTTC
once	TRBJ1-1	TRBV19	TRBD1	CASSIQRDRGFNTEAFF	TGTGCCAGTAGTATCCAACGGGACAGGGGTTTCAACACTGAAGCTTTCTTT
NA	TRBJ2-1	TRBV4-2	NA	CASSREAGTMGEQFF	TGTGCCAGCAGCCGAGAGGCCGGGACAATGGGCGAGCAGTTCTTC
NA	TRBJ1-2	TRBV30	NA	CAWKAGGANYGYTF	TGTGCCTGGAAGGCCGGGGGGGCTAACTATGGCTACACCTTC
few	TRBJ1-5	TRBV15	NA	CATSRDRRSGVNQPQHF	TGTGCCACCAGCAGAGATCGCAGGTCGGGGGTCAATCAGCCCCAGCATTTT
NA	TRBJ1-2	TRBV10-3	NA	CAISESSGNNYGYTF	TGTGCCATCAGTGAGTCGTCAGGGAATAACTATGGCTACACCTTC
NA	TRBJ2-3	TRBV19	TRBD2	CASRRVGRTDTQYF	TGTGCCAGTAGGCGAGTCGGGAGGACAGATACGCAGTATTTT
NA	TRBJ2-7	TRBV6-2/TRBV6-3	TRBD1	CASSPTGLGYEQYF	TGTGCCAGCAGTCCGACAGGGTTAGGCTACGAGCAGTACTTC
NA	TRBJ1-6	TRBV6-1	NA	CASSEGSSSYNSPLHF	TGTGCCAGCAGTGAAGGGAGCAGCTCCTATAATTCACCCCTCCACTTT
NA	TRBJ2-1	TRBV14	TRBD2	CASSPTSGGDNEQFF	TGTGCCAGCAGCCCGACTAGCGGGGGGGACAATGAGCAGTTCTTC
NA	TRBJ1-1	TRBV16	TRBD1	CASSQQTGGTEAFF	TGTGCCAGCAGCCAGCAGACAGGGGGCACTGAAGCTTTCTTT
NA	TRBJ1-3	TRBV29-1	NA	CSAYIRGNTIYF	TGCAGCGCATACATAAGAGGAAACACCATATATTTT
once	TRBJ2-7	TRBV7-9	NA	CASSLSYEQYF	TGTGCCAGCAGCCTATCCTACGAGCAGTACTTC
NA	TRBJ1-2	TRBV19	TRBD1	CAKPRGWTGPGYTF	TGTGCCAAACCAAGGGGGTGGACAGGGCCTGGCTACACCTTC
NA	TRBJ2-7	TRBV18	TRBD2	CASSLLAGAYEQYF	TGTGCCAGCTCACTTCTGGCGGGAGCTTACGAGCAGTACTTC
NA	TRBJ2-5	TRBV29-1	TRBD1	CSVEWGRGPKETQYF	TGCAGCGTTGAATGGGGCAGGGGGCCGAAAGAGACCCAGTACTTC
NA	TRBJ2-1	TRBV4-1	TRBD2	CASSQGLAGRNEQFF	TGCGCCAGCAGCCAAGGACTAGCGGGGAGAAATGAGCAGTTCTTC
NA	TRBJ1-4	TRBV11-3	NA	CASSRTGEKLFF	TGTGCCAGCAGCCGAACGGGGGAAAAACTGTTTTTT
NA	TRBJ2-1	TRBV3-1/TRBV3-2	TRBD2	CASSQVETGGIPYNEQFF	TGTGCCAGCAGCCAAGTAGAGACGGGAGGAATCCCCTACAATGAGCAGTTCTTC
NA	TRBJ1-2	TRBV9	TRBD1	CASSALPTGADGYTF	TGTGCCAGCAGCGCACTGCCGACAGGGGCGGACGGCTACACCTTC
once	TRBJ1-2	TRBV6-5	TRBD1	CASSLGTGRSNYGYTF	TGTGCCAGCAGTTTGGGGACAGGGAGGTCTAACTATGGCTACACCTTC
NA	TRBJ2-3	TRBV30	NA	CAWSVSQGTDTQYF	TGTGCCTGGAGTGTAAGTCAGGGCACAGATACGCAGTATTTT
NA	TRBJ2-2	TRBV30	NA	CAWSVGAGELFF	TGTGCCTGGAGTGTGGGGGCCGGGGAGCTGTTTTTT
NA	TRBJ2-3	TRBV7-9	TRBD2	CASSAGTSATDTQYF	TGTGCCAGCAGCGCGGGGACTAGCGCCACAGATACGCAGTATTTT
NA	TRBJ1-3	TRBV24-1	NA	CATSDLFGNTIYF	TGTGCCACCAGTGATTTATTCGGAAACACCATATATTTT
NA	TRBJ2-1	TRBV7-9	NA	CASSFNRNEQFF	TGTGCCAGCAGCTTTAATCGCAATGAGCAGTTCTTC
NA	TRBJ1-2	TRBV7-9	NA	CASSITYGGRNGYTF	TGTGCCAGCAGCATTACTTACGGGGGAAGGAATGGCTACACCTTC
NA	TRBJ2-2	TRBV25-1	NA	CASSESLLTENTGELFF	TGTGCCAGCAGTGAGTCCCTGTTGACAGAGAACACCGGGGAGCTGTTTTTT
once	TRBJ1-3	TRBV9	NA	CASSVEPTVGNTIYF	TGTGCCAGCAGCGTAGAACCCACCGTGGGAAACACCATATATTTT
NA	TRBJ1-1	TRBV5-1	TRBD1	CASSSRDRGLTEAFF	TGCGCCAGCAGCTCCAGAGACAGGGGGCTCACTGAAGCTTTCTTT
NA	TRBJ1-1	TRBV29-1	TRBD1	CSVKGAQGLLKTEAFF	TGCAGCGTGAAGGGGGCACAGGGGTTGTTAAAGACTGAAGCTTTCTTT
NA	TRBJ2-1	TRBV6-6	NA	CASSYNEQFF	TGTGCCAGCAGTTACAATGAGCAGTTCTTC
NA	TRBJ1-2	TRBV14	NA	CASSHQGGGANYGYTF	TGTGCCAGCAGCCACCAGGGCGGGGGGGCTAACTATGGCTACACCTTC
NA	TRBJ1-2	TRBV18	NA	CASSPKSEGHGYTF	TGTGCCAGCTCACCAAAGTCAGAGGGACATGGCTACACCTTC
NA	TRBJ2-4	TRBV28	NA	CASRPRGQNIQYF	TGTGCCAGCAGACCCAGGGGTCAAAACATTCAGTACTTC
NA	TRBJ2-4	TRBV25-1	NA	CASRSDGNIQYF	TGTGCCAGCAGGTCGGACGGAAACATTCAGTACTTC
NA	TRBJ1-1	TRBV28	NA	CASTHVLLNTEAFF	TGTGCCAGCACTCATGTACTTTTGAACACTGAAGCTTTCTTT
NA	TRBJ2-7	TRBV30	TRBD2	CAWGLAAYEQYF	TGTGCCTGGGGACTAGCGGCCTACGAGCAGTACTTC
NA	TRBJ1-5	TRBV27	NA	CASRDLISNQPQHF	TGTGCCAGCAGAGATTTGATTAGCAATCAGCCCCAGCATTTT
NA	TRBJ1-2	TRBV6-1	NA	CASSEVNYGYTF	TGTGCCAGCAGTGAGGTTAACTATGGCTACACCTTC
NA	TRBJ2-7	TRBV19	NA	CASSSLSGLSSYEQYF	TGTGCCAGTAGTTCTCTGAGCGGGTTAAGCTCCTACGAGCAGTACTTC
NA	TRBJ2-1	TRBV12-3/TRBV12-4	TRBD1	CASMTGWDEQFF	TGTGCCAGCATGACAGGGTGGGATGAGCAGTTCTTC
NA	TRBJ2-5	TRBV13	TRBD2	CASSLLQREGPGETQYF	TGTGCCAGCAGCTTACTCCAGCGGGAGGGCCCGGGCGAGACCCAGTACTTC
NA	TRBJ1-6	TRBV14	NA	CASSQHRSWNSPLHF	TGTGCCAGCAGCCAGCACAGGTCCTGGAATTCACCCCTCCACTTT
NA	TRBJ1-1	TRBV6-1	NA	CASSEHGTPAFF	TGTGCCAGCAGTGAACACGGGACTCCAGCTTTCTTT
NA	TRBJ2-3	TRBV11-2	TRBD2	CASSLGAGAYTDTQYF	TGTGCCAGCAGCTTAGGCGCGGGAGCTTACACAGATACGCAGTATTTT
NA	TRBJ1-1	TRBV6-5	NA	CASRPGVKAFF	TGTGCCAGCAGGCCAGGGGTGAAAGCTTTCTTT
few	TRBJ1-1	TRBV2	NA	CASSVILQEAFF	TGTGCCAGCAGTGTTATTTTACAAGAAGCTTTCTTT
NA	TRBJ2-1	TRBV4-1	NA	CASSQPLLDYLGEQFF	TGCGCCAGCAGCCAACCTCTCTTGGACTATCTGGGTGAGCAGTTCTTC
NA	TRBJ1-4	TRBV5-1	NA	CASTQGPSEEKLFF	TGCGCCAGCACCCAGGGACCCAGTGAGGAAAAACTGTTTTTT